This TCR beta chain was identified during a study of shared clonotypes between healthy human individuals. Study as a whole: Donors were a couple of women and a few men aged 18 to 49.

Study observations and caveats: Having only a few donors restricted how much genetic and exposure-history diversity was captured.

Method: immunoSEQ multiplex PCR; TCRdb's copy keeps in-frame clones and lacks some. Of 450,000 to 550,000 clones in the sample, about four fifths were seen once. Donors were healthy HIV-negative adults without recently reported acute infections or vaccinations. In the case of this clone: What it binds is not known.

V lost 0 bases and J 0 bases, leaving 21 bases between the germline ends. The CDR3 consists of 20 residues. Per the germline V gene, CDR1 is SGHDN and CDR2 is FVKESK. The sequenced material came from PBMCs. This chain joins TRBV14 and TRBJ1-3; D gene unclear. The source is a woman in her thirties or forties in good health. Some clones in this sample may be carry-over from other donors' samples. In DNA, the CDR3 is TGTGCCAGCAGCCAAGATCTCCGATGGGCAGGCACGAGCTCTGGAAACACCATATATTTT. The encoded protein is CASSQDLRWAGTSSGNTIYF.